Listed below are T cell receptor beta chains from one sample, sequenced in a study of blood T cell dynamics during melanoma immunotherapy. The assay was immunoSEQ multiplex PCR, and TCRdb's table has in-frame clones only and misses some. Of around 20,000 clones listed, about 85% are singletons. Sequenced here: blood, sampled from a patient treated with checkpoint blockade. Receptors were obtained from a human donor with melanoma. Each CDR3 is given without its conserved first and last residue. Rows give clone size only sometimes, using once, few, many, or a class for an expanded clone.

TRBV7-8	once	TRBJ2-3	ASSLGTSGTLDTQY
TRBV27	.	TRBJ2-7	ASSYYTGGEQY
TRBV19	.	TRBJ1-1	ASSRQGGTEAF
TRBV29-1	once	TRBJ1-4	SVGGEKLF
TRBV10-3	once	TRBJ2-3	AISELAGAAADTQY
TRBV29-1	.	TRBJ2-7	SVEESPTARNEQY
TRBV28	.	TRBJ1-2	ASSFGGSSSINGYT
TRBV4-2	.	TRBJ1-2	ASSQDLMGSGYGYT
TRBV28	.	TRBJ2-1	ASSRPGLAGVNEQF
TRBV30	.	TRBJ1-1	AIAAPRTEAF
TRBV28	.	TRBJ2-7	ASSLGGTGEQY
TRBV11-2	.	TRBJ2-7	ASSLVGRGGRLEQY
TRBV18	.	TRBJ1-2	ASSPLTPSDRSDYGYT
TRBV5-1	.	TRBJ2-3	ASSYSGGTDTQY
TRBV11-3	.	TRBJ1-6	ASSLSEQSPLH
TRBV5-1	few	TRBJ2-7	ASSPGGTGSNYEQY
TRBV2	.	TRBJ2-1	ASSARASGRGYNEQF
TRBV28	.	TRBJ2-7	ASSFGGNPLYEQY
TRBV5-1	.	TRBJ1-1	ASSLHSNTEAF
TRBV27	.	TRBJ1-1	ASSLSSRGPLNTEAF
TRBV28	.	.	ASRQNIAGFHEQY
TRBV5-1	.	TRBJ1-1	ASSLGGVNTEAF
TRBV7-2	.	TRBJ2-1	ASSLDGGDYSLAREQF
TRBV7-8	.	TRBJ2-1	ASSFLSGASYNEQF
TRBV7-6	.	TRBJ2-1	ASSYQPGSEQF
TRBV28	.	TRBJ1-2	ASSLMAGGKGYT
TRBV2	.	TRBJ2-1	ASSLSGEEQF
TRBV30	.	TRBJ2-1	AWSVRGGEQF
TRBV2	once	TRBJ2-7	ASSLTGVYEQY
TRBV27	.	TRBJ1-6	ASSSGLHRRNNSPLH
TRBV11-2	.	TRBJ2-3	ASSLVAASTDTQY
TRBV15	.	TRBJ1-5	ATSRDRVTAGDQPQH
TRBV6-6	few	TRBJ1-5	ASRKGSNQPQH
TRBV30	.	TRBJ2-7	AWSVQGAYEQY
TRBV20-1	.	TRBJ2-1	SASPYNEQF
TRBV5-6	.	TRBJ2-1	ASSLVLGSYYNEQF
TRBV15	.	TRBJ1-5	ATSSDRGQGQPQH
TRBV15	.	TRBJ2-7	ATSRDRGTYEQY
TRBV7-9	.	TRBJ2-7	ASSVITHEQY
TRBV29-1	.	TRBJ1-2	SVERTGRSGYT
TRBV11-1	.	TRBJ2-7	ASSFSRDRDEQY
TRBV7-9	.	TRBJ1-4	ASSLAGGREKLF
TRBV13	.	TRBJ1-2	ASSLSPTGGYGYT
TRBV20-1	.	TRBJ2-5	SALQETQY
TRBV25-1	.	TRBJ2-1	ASSDPGPRNEQF
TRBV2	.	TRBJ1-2	ATGQSNYGYT
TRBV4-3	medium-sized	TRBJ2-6	ASSQEQGTGANVLT
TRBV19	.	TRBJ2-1	ASSTAGGIEQF
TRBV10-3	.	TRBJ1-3	AISDPASGNTIY
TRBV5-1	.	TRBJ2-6	ASSWTSGRDGANVLT
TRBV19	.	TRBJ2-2	ATYGFLGDTGELF